A selection of T cell receptor beta chains follows, all from one sample in a study of shared clonotypes between healthy human individuals. The table came from immunoSEQ multiplex PCR; TCRdb's copy has only in-frame clones and leaves some out. The sample carries 2 million or so clones, roughly 94% recorded once. Sequenced: naive CD8+ T cells sorted from blood. Every receptor here comes from a man aged 18 to 29 in good health. Each CDR3 is given with its conserved first and last residue. A D gene is named only where the DNA matches it firmly. The size entry is marked missing in some rows and otherwise reads once, few, many or a size class.

d_gene | abundance | j_gene | v_gene | CDR3nt | CDR3aa
TRBD2 | . | TRBJ2-1 | TRBV5-1 | TGCGCCAGCAGCCAGGGACTAGCGGGAGAATCTTACAATGAGCAGTTCTTC | CASSQGLAGESYNEQFF
. | . | TRBJ2-7 | TRBV6-1 | TGTGCCAGCGCTCCGGGACTCCCCTACGAGCAGTACTTC | CASAPGLPYEQYF
. | few | TRBJ1-1 | TRBV4-3 | TGCGCCAGCAGCCAGATGGGACGAGGACTCGGTATCACTGAAGCTTTCTTT | CASSQMGRGLGITEAFF
. | . | TRBJ2-7 | TRBV13 | TGTGCCAGCAGCTTTGACAGGGAGGGATCCTACGAGCAGTACTTC | CASSFDREGSYEQYF
. | once | TRBJ2-5 | TRBV18 | TGTGCCAGCTCACCCCCCCCGTGGCAGGAGCGTCAAGAGACCCAGTACTTC | CASSPPPWQERQETQYF
. | few | TRBJ2-4 | TRBV5-1 | TGCGCCAGCAGCTTGGAGGGTACAGAGAACATTCAGTACTTC | CASSLEGTENIQYF
. | . | TRBJ2-3 | TRBV9 | TGTGCCAGCAGCGCCCCCCAGGGGACTGACGATGGAGATACGCAGTATTTT | CASSAPQGTDDGDTQYF
TRBD2 | . | TRBJ2-5 | TRBV10-2 | TGCGCCAGCAGTGAAGAGCGGGAGGGCCTGGAGACCCAGTACTTC | CASSEEREGLETQYF
. | . | TRBJ2-5 | TRBV6-5 | TGTGCCAGCAGTTACTCCCTGGGAGAGACCCAGTACTTC | CASSYSLGETQYF
. | . | TRBJ1-4 | TRBV30 | TGTGCCTGGAGCCAAACAGTAGGAGAAAAACTGTTTTTT | CAWSQTVGEKLFF
TRBD1 | . | TRBJ2-5 | TRBV27 | TGTGCCAGCAGTACCGGGACAGGGCAGCAAGAGACCCAGTACTTC | CASSTGTGQQETQYF
. | . | TRBJ2-7 | TRBV27 | TGTGCCAGCAGTCCCCGAGGGGGGGGCCTGCCGCGCGAGCAGTACTTC | CASSPRGGGLPREQYF
. | . | TRBJ2-2 | TRBV2 | TGTGCCAGCAGTGAAGGGGCAGTTAACACCGGGGAGCTGTTTTTT | CASSEGAVNTGELFF
TRBD1 | . | TRBJ2-7 | TRBV7-9 | TGTGCCAGCAGCCCGCGGGACAGGGGGACTCCCTACGAGCAGTACTTC | CASSPRDRGTPYEQYF
. | . | TRBJ1-4 | TRBV18 | TGTGCCAGCTCACTTGATACAGGGAACTATGAAAAACTGTTTTTT | CASSLDTGNYEKLFF
TRBD2 | . | TRBJ2-1 | TRBV28 | TGTGCCAGCAGTTTAACCCGGGAGGGCCGTGGGAATGAGCAGTTCTTC | CASSLTREGRGNEQFF
. | . | TRBJ2-7 | TRBV19 | TGTGCCAGTAGTCCCGGTAGGGGCTACGAGCAGTACTTC | CASSPGRGYEQYF
. | . | TRBJ2-1 | TRBV5-4 | TGTGCCAGCGGGGATTCCTCCTACAATGAGCAGTTCTTC | CASGDSSYNEQFF
TRBD1 | . | TRBJ2-7 | TRBV13 | TGTGCCAGCAGCAAAAGGACAGGGCTCGACGAGCAGTACTTC | CASSKRTGLDEQYF
. | . | TRBJ2-3 | TRBV7-6 | TGTGCCAGCAGCCCCCTGGGGGTAGCGGTCACAGATACGCAGTATTTT | CASSPLGVAVTDTQYF
. | . | TRBJ2-5 | TRBV7-9 | TGTGCCAGCAGTCCGCCCCCACAAGAGACCCAGTACTTC | CASSPPPQETQYF
. | . | TRBJ1-5 | TRBV15 | TGTGCCACCAGCAGTGCAGGGATGGGACAGCCCCAGCATTTT | CATSSAGMGQPQHF
TRBD2 | . | TRBJ2-1 | TRBV28 | TGTGCCAGCAGTTTCAGTAGCGGGGGGGCCCCCTGGCAGTTCTTC | CASSFSSGGAPWQFF
. | . | TRBJ2-7 | TRBV7-8 | TGTGCCAGCAGCTTACCAGGGTATAACGAGCAGTACTTC | CASSLPGYNEQYF
. | . | TRBJ2-5 | TRBV6-5 | TGTGCCAGCAGTCGGAGGGACTACCAAGAGACCCAGTACTTC | CASSRRDYQETQYF
. | . | TRBJ2-2 | TRBV30 | TGTGCCTGGAGTGTAACGGGGGCGACGAACACCGGGGAGCTGTTTTTT | CAWSVTGATNTGELFF
. | . | TRBJ2-3 | TRBV7-8 | TGTGCCAGCAGCACTAACCCCACCACAGATACGCAGTATTTT | CASSTNPTTDTQYF
. | . | TRBJ2-7 | TRBV4-1 | TGCGCCAGCAGCCAAGCCGCGGACAGAGCCTACGAGCAGTACTTC | CASSQAADRAYEQYF
TRBD1 | once | TRBJ2-7 | TRBV7-9 | TGTGCCAGCAGCTTTGACAGGGGTCTCGAGCAGTACTTC | CASSFDRGLEQYF
. | . | TRBJ2-4 | TRBV7-2 | TGTGCCAGCAGCTTAAGGCATCCGAGTTCGAAAGCCAAAAACATTCAGTACTTC | CASSLRHPSSKAKNIQYF
. | once | TRBJ1-2 | TRBV6-6 | TGTGCCAGCAGTTACCTGACGACAGTTAACTATGGCTACACCTTC | CASSYLTTVNYGYTF
. | . | TRBJ1-5 | TRBV6-1 | TGTGCCAGCAGTGAAGGGTGGGGAAGCAATCAGCCCCAGCATTTT | CASSEGWGSNQPQHF
. | once | TRBJ2-5 | TRBV19 | TGTGCCAGTACTTCTGGAGCGGAGACCCAGTACTTC | CASTSGAETQYF
. | . | TRBJ2-5 | TRBV9 | TGTGCCAGCAGCCAGGGGGGAACGGCCCAAGAGACCCAGTACTTC | CASSQGGTAQETQYF
. | few | TRBJ2-2 | TRBV27 | TGTGCCAGCAGTTCGGGCACCGGGGAGCTGTTTTTT | CASSSGTGELFF
TRBD2 | once | TRBJ2-1 | TRBV5-6 | TGTGCCAGCCAAGCGGGGGCGAATTACAATGAGCAGTTCTTC | CASQAGANYNEQFF
. | . | TRBJ2-7 | TRBV2 | TGTGCCAGCAGTGTGGCAAGCTACGAGCAGTACTTC | CASSVASYEQYF
TRBD2 | . | TRBJ2-2 | TRBV11-2 | TGTGCCAGCAGCCCAGGGACTAGCGGGAGCAGTAGCGGGGAGCTGTTTTTT | CASSPGTSGSSSGELFF
. | . | TRBJ2-1 | TRBV21-1 | TGTGCCAGCACCCAAAAGGGACAGTCCGGACTAGCGGCCCCCAATGAGCAGTTCTTC | CASTQKGQSGLAAPNEQFF
TRBD1 | . | TRBJ1-5 | TRBV10-1 | TGCGCCAGCACCATAGGTGGACAGGGGGTCCGAAACCCTACCTCAGGTCCTAATCAGCCCCAGCATTTT | CASTIGGQGVRNPTSGPNQPQHF
. | . | TRBJ1-4 | TRBV7-9 | TGTGCCAGCAGCGGGACGCGGACTGGCGAAAAACTGTTTTTT | CASSGTRTGEKLFF
. | . | TRBJ2-7 | TRBV5-6 | TGTGCCAGCACTGGCGGAGGCAGCAGCTCCTACGAGCAGTACTTC | CASTGGGSSSYEQYF
TRBD2 | . | TRBJ2-5 | TRBV6-5 | TGTGCCAGCAGCACAACCCGGGAGGAAGAGACCCAGTACTTC | CASSTTREEETQYF
. | . | TRBJ2-7 | TRBV7-9 | TGTGCCAGCAGCTTAAGTCTGGAGCAGGGCGAGCAGTACTTC | CASSLSLEQGEQYF
. | . | TRBJ2-2 | TRBV6-6 | TGTGCCAGCAGTTACGCCAACACCGGGGAGCTGTTTTTT | CASSYANTGELFF